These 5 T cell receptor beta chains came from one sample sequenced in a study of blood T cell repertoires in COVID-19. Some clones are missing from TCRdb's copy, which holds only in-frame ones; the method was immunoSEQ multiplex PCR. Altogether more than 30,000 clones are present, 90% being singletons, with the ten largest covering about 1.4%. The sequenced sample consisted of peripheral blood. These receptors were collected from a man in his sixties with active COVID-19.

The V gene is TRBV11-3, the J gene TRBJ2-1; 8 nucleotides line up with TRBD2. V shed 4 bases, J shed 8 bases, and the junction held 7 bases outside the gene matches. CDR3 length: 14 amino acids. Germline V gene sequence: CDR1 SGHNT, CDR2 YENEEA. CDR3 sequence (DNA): TGTGCCAGCAGCTCTGGACTAGCTAGCCATGAGCAGTTCTTC. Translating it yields CASSSGLASHEQFF.

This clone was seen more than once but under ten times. The CDR3 spells CATSPGTYYGYTF. CDR3 DNA sequence: TGTGCCACCAGTCCTGGCACGTATTATGGCTACACCTTC. The V and J genes are TRBV24-1 and TRBJ1-2; D gene unclear. The CDR3 extends over 13 amino acids. Per the germline V gene, CDR1 is KGHDR and CDR2 is SFDVKD. Trimming removed 6 bases at V and 5 bases at J, with 12 bases between.

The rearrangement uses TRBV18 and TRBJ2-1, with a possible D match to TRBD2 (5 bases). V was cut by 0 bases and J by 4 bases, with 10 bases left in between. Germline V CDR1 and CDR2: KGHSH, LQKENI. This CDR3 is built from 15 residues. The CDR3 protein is CASSPPSRRYNEQFF. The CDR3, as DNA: TGTGCCAGCTCACCACCGTCACGGAGGTACAATGAGCAGTTCTTC. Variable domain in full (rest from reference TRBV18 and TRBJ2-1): NAGVMQNPRHLVRRRGQEARLRCSPMKGHSHVYWYRQLPEEGLKFMVYLQKENIIDESGMPKERFSAEFPKEGPSILRIQQVVRGDSAAYFCASSPPSRRYNEQFFGPGTRLTVL.

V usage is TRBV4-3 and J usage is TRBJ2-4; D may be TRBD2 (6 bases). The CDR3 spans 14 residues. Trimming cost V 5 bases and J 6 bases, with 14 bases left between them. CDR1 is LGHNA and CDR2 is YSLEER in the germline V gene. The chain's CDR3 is CASSGRGSRNIQYF. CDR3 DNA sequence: TGCGCCAGCAGCGGTCGGGGGAGCAGAAACATTCAGTACTTC.

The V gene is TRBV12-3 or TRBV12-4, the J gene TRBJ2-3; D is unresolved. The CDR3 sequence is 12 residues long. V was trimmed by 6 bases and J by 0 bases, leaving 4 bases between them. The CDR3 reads CASRGSTDTQYF. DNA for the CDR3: TGTGCCAGCAGGGGCAGCACAGATACGCAGTATTTT.